The 2 T cell receptor beta chains listed next were all sequenced from one sample in a study of cytomegalovirus exposure and HLA in healthy donors. Both 60 Vbeta primers and 13 Jbeta primers went into the PCR. Using immunoSEQ multiplex PCR, the repertoire was profiled, and TCRdb retains in-frame clones only, with some absent. The data contain more than 90,000 clones, roughly 66% of them singletons. The sequencing input was PBMCs. These receptors were collected from a woman aged 30 to 39 in good health and CMV-seronegative.

The V call is TRBV4-3, the J call TRBJ2-7, with TRBD1 matching 11 bases. CDR3 length: 18 residues. The V gene end was trimmed by 3 bases and the J gene end by 3 bases; junction bases not matched to a gene: 13. Germline loops: CDR1 LGHNA, CDR2 YSLEER. The CDR3 DNA reads TGCGCCAGCAGCCAGTCGAGGACAGGGGGCGATTCCCGCTACGAGCAGTACTTC. Its translation is CASSQSRTGGDSRYEQYF.

The chain is built from TRBV28 and TRBJ1-2, with 10 bases fitting TRBD1. The CDR3 has 13 residues. Germline values: CDR1 MDHEN, CDR2 SYDVKM. After removal of 5 bases from V and 8 bases from J, the junction contained 5 bases not matched to a gene. The CDR3 here is CASSRQGARGYTF. The CDR3 nucleotides are TGTGCCAGCAGTAGACAGGGGGCTCGGGGCTACACCTTC.